Following are 8 T cell receptor beta chains from one sample sequenced in a study of blood T cells in healthy people across ages (dated by TCRdb to 2014 to 2015). The method behind the library was 5' RACE. The sequencer was an Illumina HiSeq 2500. A second PCR of roughly 6 to 12 cycles was run with a J-beta primer mix and a sample-barcoded 5' primer. The raw public data were reprocessed by TCRdb itself: fastp quality trimming at Q25, MiXCR clonotype calling, in-frame beta chains only. Identical CDR3 proteins give one entry, which carries the most common genes and DNA. The sample table contains around 800,000 distinct CDR3 sequences; only one count was recorded for about 53% of them. The top ten clones comprise roughly 40% of the sample. The sequencing input was blood. These receptors all come from a man older than 75 in good health.

This clonotype was seen more than once but under ten times. The chain joins TRBV4-2 to TRBJ1-1; unclear D gene. V was clipped by 1 base and J by 1 base, with 4 bases between them. Germline V lookup: CDR1 LGHNA, CDR2 YNFKEQ. This CDR3 has 13 residues. CDR3 nucleotides: TGTGCCAGCAGCCAAGCGGGGAACACTGAAGCTTTCTTT. This sequence encodes CASSQAGNTEAFF.

The chain has TRBV27 and TRBJ1-6; D is undetermined. V was cut by 5 bases and J by 0 bases, with 14 bases left in between. Germline V gene data show CDR1 as MNHEY and CDR2 as SMNVEV (reference sequence). CDR3 size: 17 residues. The CDR3 here is CASSRRGGTSYNSPLHF. In DNA, the CDR3 is TGTGCCAGCAGTCGGCGGGGTGGAACCTCCTATAATTCACCCCTCCACTTT.

This clonotype was detected a few times. The genes are TRBV6-5 and TRBJ2-4, with 7 bases that match TRBD2. The V segment lost 6 bases and the J segment 0 bases; nucleotides outside the gene matches: 5. The CDR3 is made up of 15 amino acids. CDR1 and CDR2 (germline): MNHEY, SVGAGI. CDR3 amino acids: CASRSRGVAKNIQYF. The CDR3 bases are TGTGCCAGCAGGTCCCGGGGGGTAGCCAAAAACATTCAGTACTTC.

V is TRBV6-6 and J is TRBJ2-7, with 12 bases matching TRBD2. The V segment lost 6 bases and the J segment 4 bases; nucleotides outside the gene matches: 7. In germline, CDR1 is MNHNY, CDR2 SVGAGI (reference sequence). This CDR3 region has 15 residues. The CDR3 DNA reads TGTGCCAGCAGGACCCGGACTAGCGGGATTTACGAGCAGTACTTC. It is translated as CASRTRTSGIYEQYF.

This clonotype has more than one count but fewer than ten. CDR3 sequence: CASGDLFEQYF. The CDR3 region has the DNA TGCGCCAGCGGGGACTTATTTGAGCAGTACTTC. The chain links TRBV10-2 to TRBJ2-5, with a weak D call TRBD2 (6 bases). In germline, CDR1 is WSHSY, CDR2 SAAADI. V gave up 8 bases and J gave up 11 bases, with 15 bases separating them. This CDR3 comprises 11 residues.

The genes are TRBV9 and TRBJ2-3; 8 nucleotides line up with TRBD2. Germline V gives CDR1 SGDLS, CDR2 YYNGEE. The CDR3 has 15 amino acids. After removal of 4 bases from V and 2 bases from J, the junction contained 6 bases not matched to a gene. The CDR3 DNA reads TGTGCCAGCAGCCCGACTAGCGCTAACACAGATACGCAGTATTTT. It codes for CASSPTSANTDTQYF.

In DNA, the CDR3 is TGTGCCAGCTCACCGGCCGGCTATGGCTACACCTTC. Its protein is CASSPAGYGYTF. The gene calls are TRBV18 and TRBJ1-2; D remains unclear. V lost 3 bases and J lost 4, with 6 bases in between. Germline assignment: CDR1 KGHSH and CDR2 LQKENI. The CDR3 loop spans 12 amino acids.

This clonotype has just a few counts. V usage is TRBV7-9 and J usage is TRBJ2-7; no reliable D call. The V gene lost 3 bases and the J gene lost 3 bases, with 9 bases spanning the gap. Per germline, CDR1 SEHNR and CDR2 FQNEAQ (reference sequence). This CDR3 has 13 amino acids. The CDR3 reads CASSFWADYEQYF. The DNA of the CDR3 is TGTGCCAGCAGCTTTTGGGCGGACTACGAGCAGTACTTC.